This is a list of T cell receptor beta chains from one sample in a study of blood T cell repertoires in COVID-19. Using immunoSEQ multiplex PCR, the repertoire was profiled, and TCRdb retains in-frame clones only, with some absent. The repertoire holds 170,000 or so clones, about 87% seen once, with around an eighth in the top ten. The specimen sequenced was peripheral blood. These TCRs come from a woman in her seventies with COVID-19, enrolled during active disease. Each CDR3 is given with its conserved first and last residue. Fields, in order: V gene, clone size, J gene, D gene, CDR3 DNA, CDR3 protein. A D gene is named only where the DNA matches it firmly. Clone size is stated in some rows and not others, as once, few, many or a class when expanded.

v_gene: TRBV18
abundance: few
j_gene: TRBJ2-6
d_gene: -
CDR3nt: TGTGCCAGCTCACGCTCCTCCTCCCAGGGTTTTTCTGGGGCCAACGTCCTGACTTTC
CDR3aa: CASSRSSSQGFSGANVLTF

v_gene: TRBV29-1
abundance: -
j_gene: TRBJ2-3
d_gene: -
CDR3nt: TGCAGCGTTGAACCTGGCACAGATACGCAGTATTTT
CDR3aa: CSVEPGTDTQYF

v_gene: TRBV18
abundance: -
j_gene: TRBJ2-7
d_gene: TRBD2
CDR3nt: TGTGCCAGCTCACCACCGCTAGCGGGGTCCTACGAGCAGTACTTC
CDR3aa: CASSPPLAGSYEQYF

v_gene: TRBV30
abundance: once
j_gene: TRBJ2-2
d_gene: -
CDR3nt: TGTGCCTGGACTCGGGGCACCGGGGAGCTGTTTTTT
CDR3aa: CAWTRGTGELFF

v_gene: TRBV7-2
abundance: -
j_gene: TRBJ1-2
d_gene: -
CDR3nt: TGTGCCAGCAGCGGCGGGAACTATGGCTACACCTTC
CDR3aa: CASSGGNYGYTF

v_gene: TRBV28
abundance: -
j_gene: TRBJ1-5
d_gene: -
CDR3nt: TGTGCCAGCAGTTTAGGGCCCGGCTACAATCAGCCCCAGCATTTT
CDR3aa: CASSLGPGYNQPQHF

v_gene: TRBV18
abundance: -
j_gene: TRBJ2-7
d_gene: TRBD1
CDR3nt: TGTGCCAGCTCAGCTGCCGGGACAGGGCCCTACGAGCAGTACTTC
CDR3aa: CASSAAGTGPYEQYF

v_gene: TRBV15
abundance: -
j_gene: TRBJ1-1
d_gene: -
CDR3nt: TGTGCCACCAGCAGGGGCCCGACAACCACTGAAGCTTTCTTT
CDR3aa: CATSRGPTTTEAFF

v_gene: TRBV19
abundance: few
j_gene: TRBJ1-4
d_gene: -
CDR3nt: TGTGCCAGTAGTGAGGCCGAGACAACTAATGAAAAACTGTTTTTT
CDR3aa: CASSEAETTNEKLFF

v_gene: TRBV19
abundance: -
j_gene: TRBJ1-6
d_gene: TRBD1
CDR3nt: TGTGCCAGTAGTTCCGACAGGGCGTCTTCACCCCTCCACTTT
CDR3aa: CASSSDRASSPLHF

v_gene: TRBV15
abundance: -
j_gene: TRBJ2-7
d_gene: TRBD1
CDR3nt: TGTGCCACCAGCATCGGGACAGGGGAATACTACGAGCAGTACTTC
CDR3aa: CATSIGTGEYYEQYF

v_gene: TRBV28
abundance: -
j_gene: TRBJ1-6
d_gene: TRBD1
CDR3nt: TGTGCCAGCAGGCCTCGGGACAGGGAATATTCACCCCTCCACTTT
CDR3aa: CASRPRDREYSPLHF

v_gene: TRBV30
abundance: -
j_gene: TRBJ1-1
d_gene: -
CDR3nt: TGTGCCCTCCCTAGGGGGGGGCTTGATCCGAACACTGAAGCTTTCTTT
CDR3aa: CALPRGGLDPNTEAFF

v_gene: TRBV7-9
abundance: -
j_gene: TRBJ1-4
d_gene: -
CDR3nt: TGTGCCAGCAGCTGGGGCGCTGAAAAACTGTTTTTT
CDR3aa: CASSWGAEKLFF

v_gene: TRBV10-1
abundance: -
j_gene: TRBJ2-3
d_gene: TRBD2
CDR3nt: TGCGCCAGCAGTGAGGCTAGCGGGAGCGCAGATACGCAGTATTTT
CDR3aa: CASSEASGSADTQYF

v_gene: TRBV7-9
abundance: -
j_gene: TRBJ2-4
d_gene: -
CDR3nt: TGTGCCAGCAGCACCGGAGCCAAAAACATTCAGTACTTC
CDR3aa: CASSTGAKNIQYF